The rows below give T cell receptor beta chains drawn from one sample of a study of CD4 T cells in relation to SARS-CoV-2 and coronaviruses. The antigens these receptors bind are not known. Sequenced by immunoSEQ multiplex PCR; TCRdb stores in-frame clones only, minus some. The sample consists of about 26,000 clones, roughly 82% of them appearing once. The sequencing input was CD4+ T cells from PBMCs, cultured in vitro. Every receptor here comes from a human donor in good health. Both conserved end residues are part of each CDR3. The order of the fields is D gene, J gene, clone size, V gene, CDR3 protein, CDR3 DNA. The D gene is left open where the match is weak. The size field is filled for only some rows; it gives once, few, many or a size class.

>NA|TRBJ2-5|NA|TRBV19
CASSITLRTPETQYF
TGTGCCAGTAGTATAACACTCCGAACCCCAGAGACCCAGTACTTC
>NA|TRBJ1-1|NA|TRBV15
CATSRSGMGAFF
TGTGCCACCAGCAGAAGTGGCATGGGGGCTTTCTTT
>TRBD2|TRBJ2-7|NA|TRBV7-6
CASSLGVRGGTHYEQYF
TGTGCCAGCAGCTTAGGCGTGCGGGGGGGAACCCACTACGAGCAGTACTTC
>NA|TRBJ1-4|NA|TRBV18
CASSPGDGEKLFF
TGTGCCAGCTCACCAGGGGACGGTGAAAAACTGTTTTTT
>NA|TRBJ2-7|NA|TRBV5-6
CASSRPRGVGEQYF
TGTGCCAGCAGCAGGCCCAGGGGCGTGGGGGAGCAGTACTTC
>TRBD2|TRBJ2-1|NA|TRBV4-1
CASSQNVNPGLAGRPRYNEQFF
TGCGCCAGCAGCCAAAACGTAAACCCGGGACTAGCGGGGAGACCCCGCTACAATGAGCAGTTCTTC
>TRBD1|TRBJ1-3|NA|TRBV9
CASNEGQPRNTIYF
TGTGCCAGCAACGAGGGACAGCCCAGGAACACCATATATTTT
>TRBD1|TRBJ2-3|few|TRBV5-6
CASSDGQGTDTQYF
TGTGCCAGCAGTGATGGACAGGGCACAGATACGCAGTATTTT
>TRBD1|TRBJ1-4|NA|TRBV5-1
CASSFGTGGEKLFF
TGCGCCAGCAGCTTCGGGACAGGCGGTGAAAAACTGTTTTTT
>NA|TRBJ1-1|once|TRBV13
CASSQSDRMNTEAFF
TGTGCCAGCAGTCAGAGCGACAGGATGAACACTGAAGCTTTCTTT